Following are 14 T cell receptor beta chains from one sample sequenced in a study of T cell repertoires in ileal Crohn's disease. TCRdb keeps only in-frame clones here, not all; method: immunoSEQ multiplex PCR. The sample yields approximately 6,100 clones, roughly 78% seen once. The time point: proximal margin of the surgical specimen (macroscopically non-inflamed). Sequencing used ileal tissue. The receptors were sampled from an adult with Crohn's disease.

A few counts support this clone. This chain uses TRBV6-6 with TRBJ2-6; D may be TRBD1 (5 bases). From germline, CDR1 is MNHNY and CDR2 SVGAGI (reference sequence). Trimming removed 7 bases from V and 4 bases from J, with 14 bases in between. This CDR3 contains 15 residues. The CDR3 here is CASTGRASGANVLTF. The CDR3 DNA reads TGTGCCAGCACCGGCAGGGCTTCGGGGGCCAACGTCCTGACTTTC.

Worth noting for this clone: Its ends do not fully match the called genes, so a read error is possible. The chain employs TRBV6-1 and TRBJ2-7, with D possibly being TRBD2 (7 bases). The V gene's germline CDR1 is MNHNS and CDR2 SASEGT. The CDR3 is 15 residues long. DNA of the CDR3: TGTGCCAGCGGAGGGGGGGACCCCATCTCCTACGAGCAATACTTC. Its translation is CASGGGDPISYEQYF.

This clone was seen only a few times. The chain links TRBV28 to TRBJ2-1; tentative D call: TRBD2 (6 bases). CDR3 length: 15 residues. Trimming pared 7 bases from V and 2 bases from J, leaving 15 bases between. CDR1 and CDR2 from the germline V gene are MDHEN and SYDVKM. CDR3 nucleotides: TGTGCCAGCACCCCCTCGCGGGGTACCTACAATGAGCAGTTCTTC. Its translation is CASTPSRGTYNEQFF.

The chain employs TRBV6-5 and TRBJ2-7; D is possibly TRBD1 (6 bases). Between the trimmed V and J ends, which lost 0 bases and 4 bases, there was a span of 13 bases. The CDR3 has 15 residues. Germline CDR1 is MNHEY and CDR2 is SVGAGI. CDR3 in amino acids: CASSYSAGQGYEQYF. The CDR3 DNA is TGTGCCAGCAGTTACTCGGCCGGGCAGGGGTACGAGCAGTACTTC.

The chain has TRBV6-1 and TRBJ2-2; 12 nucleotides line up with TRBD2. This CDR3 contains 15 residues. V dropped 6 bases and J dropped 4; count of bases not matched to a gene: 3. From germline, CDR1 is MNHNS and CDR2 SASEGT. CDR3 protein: CASSLTSGGTGELFF. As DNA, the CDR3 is TGTGCCAGCAGCCTGACTAGCGGGGGCACCGGGGAGCTGTTTTTT.

The CDR3 reads CASSEVGKVGYTF. The CDR3 DNA sequence: TGTGCCAGCAGTGAAGTGGGGAAGGTTGGCTACACCTTC. The chain employs TRBV6-1 and TRBJ1-2, with D uncertain. Trimming stripped 1 base from V and 7 bases from J, with 10 bases between. Germline lookup yields CDR1 MNHNS and CDR2 SASEGT. This CDR3 region has 13 residues.

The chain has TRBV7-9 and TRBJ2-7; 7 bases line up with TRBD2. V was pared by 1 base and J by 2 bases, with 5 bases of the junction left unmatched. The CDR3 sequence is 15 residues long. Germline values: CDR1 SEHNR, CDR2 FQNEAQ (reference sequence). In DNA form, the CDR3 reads TGTGCCAGCAGCTTAGTGCTAGCGGTTGCCTACGAGCAGTACTTC. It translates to CASSLVLAVAYEQYF.

This CDR3 is CAWSPRPVPYEQYF. CDR3 sequence (DNA): TGTGCCTGGAGTCCACGACCGGTACCCTACGAGCAGTACTTC. The V call is TRBV30, the J call TRBJ2-7, with D uncertain. Germline V CDR1 and CDR2: GTSNPN, SVGIG (reference sequence). The germline V and J ends were trimmed by 2 bases and 2 bases, with 13 bases remaining between them. This CDR3 has 14 amino acids.

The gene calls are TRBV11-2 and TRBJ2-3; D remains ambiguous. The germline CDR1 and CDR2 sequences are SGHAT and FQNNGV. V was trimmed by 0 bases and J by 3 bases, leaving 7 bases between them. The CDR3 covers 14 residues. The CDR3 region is CASSLDSVTDTQYF. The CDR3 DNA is TGTGCCAGCAGCTTAGACTCGGTGACAGATACGCAGTATTTT.

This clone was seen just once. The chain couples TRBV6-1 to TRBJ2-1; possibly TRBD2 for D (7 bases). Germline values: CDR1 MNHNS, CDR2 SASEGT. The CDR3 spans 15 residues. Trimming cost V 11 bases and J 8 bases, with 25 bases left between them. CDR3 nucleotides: TGTGCCGGGGGCCACCGGGGGGCACGGTCCCATGAGCAGTTCTTC. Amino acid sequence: CAGGHRGARSHEQFF.

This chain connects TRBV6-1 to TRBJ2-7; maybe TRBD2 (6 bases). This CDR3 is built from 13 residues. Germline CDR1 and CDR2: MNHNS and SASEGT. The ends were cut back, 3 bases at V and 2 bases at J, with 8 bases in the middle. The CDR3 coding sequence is TGTGCCAGCAGTGAGCGGGGCGCCTACGAGCAGTACTTC. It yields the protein CASSERGAYEQYF.

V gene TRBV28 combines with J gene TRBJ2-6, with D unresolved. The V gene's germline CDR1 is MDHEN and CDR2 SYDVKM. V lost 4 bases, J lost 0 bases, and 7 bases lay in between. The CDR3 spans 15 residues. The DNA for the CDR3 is TGTGCCAGCAGTTCACACAGCTCTGGGGCCAACGTCCTGACTTTC. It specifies CASSSHSSGANVLTF. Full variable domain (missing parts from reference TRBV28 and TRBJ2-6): DVKVTQSSRYLVKRTGEKVFLECVQDMDHENMFWYRQDPGLGLRLIYFSYDVKMKEKGDIPEGYSVSREKKERFSLILESASTNQTSMYLCASSSHSSGANVLTFGAGSRLTVL.

The CDR3 region is CASSLEQLSGYTF. CDR3 sequence (DNA): TGCGCCAGCAGCTTGGAGCAGCTGTCTGGCTACACCTTC. The genes are TRBV5-1 and TRBJ1-2; D not resolved. V lost 0 bases and J 7 bases, leaving 10 bases between the germline ends. The CDR3 runs to 13 residues. Germline lookup yields CDR1 SGHRS and CDR2 YFSETQ. Full variable domain (outside the CDR3, taken from reference TRBV5-1 and TRBJ1-2): KAGVTQTPRYLIKTRGQQVTLSCSPISGHRSVSWYQQTPGQGLQFLFEYFSETQRNKGNFPGRFSGRQFSNSRSEMNVSTLELGDSALYLCASSLEQLSGYTFGSGTRLTVV.

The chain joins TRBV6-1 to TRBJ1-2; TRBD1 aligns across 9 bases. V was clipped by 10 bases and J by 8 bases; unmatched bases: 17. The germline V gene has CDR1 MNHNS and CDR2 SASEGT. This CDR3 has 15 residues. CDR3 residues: CAIPFTSGTGSGYTF. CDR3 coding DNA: TGTGCCATCCCGTTCACTTCCGGGACAGGGTCCGGCTACACCTTC.